Reported below is one TCR beta chain. Its antigen is currently unknown. At one end, the junction sequence differs from germline, possibly due to a read error. Between 20,000 and 1,000,000 sorted cells, with 10%, 30% or 50% RNA, yielded naive CD8 libraries. Naive CD8 T cells were picked out by sorting for CD8+CD4-CCR7+CD45RA+. These data are taken from a study of molecular identifiers for immune sequencing clone quantification. Bulk TCR libraries were made with methods that had been previously described and with listed TCR primers. One entry per CDR3 protein, called by TCRdb with MiXCR from the PCR reads. There are approximately 550,000 distinct CDR3 sequences in the sample; 25% occur only once, and approximately 0.76% lies in the top ten. Study findings and constraints: Among about a million naive cells, as was reported, spiked Jurkat TCR RNA from one cell was detectable.

Germline-derived CDR1 and CDR2 are MDHEN and SYDVKM. CDR3 size: 14 residues. This receptor was identified in a human donor in good health. Some libraries in this study had Jurkat cell RNA spiked in. Sequenced material: naive CD8+ T cells from blood, with Jurkat cell RNA spiked in. Described subset: FACS-sorted CD8+CD4-CCR7+CD45RA+ naive T cells. The V call is TRBV28, the J call TRBJ1-5; unclear D gene. CDR3 sequence: CVSSFLGSNQPQHF. The CDR3 bases are TGTGTCAGCAGTTTTCTAGGGAGCAATCAGCCCCAGCATTTT.